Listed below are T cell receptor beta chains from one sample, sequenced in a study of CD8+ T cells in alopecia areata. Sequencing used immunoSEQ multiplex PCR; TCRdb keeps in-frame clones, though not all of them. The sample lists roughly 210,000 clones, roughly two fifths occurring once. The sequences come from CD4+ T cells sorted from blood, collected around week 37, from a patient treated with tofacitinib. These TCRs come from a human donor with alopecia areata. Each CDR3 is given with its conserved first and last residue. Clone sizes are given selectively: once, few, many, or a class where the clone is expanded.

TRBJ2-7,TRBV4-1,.,CASSPPGLVREQYF
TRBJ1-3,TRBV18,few,CASSQPNSGNTIYF
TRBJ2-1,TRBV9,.,CASSVDGWTSGNGEQFF
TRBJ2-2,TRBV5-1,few,CASSLVSGSLGTGELFF
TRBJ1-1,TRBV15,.,CATSRDKGTGRTEAFF
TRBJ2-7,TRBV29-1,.,CSVEDLRGQGSYEQYF
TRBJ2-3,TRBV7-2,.,CASSLGQNTQYF
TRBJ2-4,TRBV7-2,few,CASSLRLGGLNIQYF
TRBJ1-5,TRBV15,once,CATSRVRTGVAQPQHF
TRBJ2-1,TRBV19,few,CASSIGQGDLGLNEQFF
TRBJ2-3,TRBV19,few,CASSIGGPPDTQYF
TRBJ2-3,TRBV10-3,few,CALRGGPSNTDTQYF
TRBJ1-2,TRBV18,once,CASSPQRESYGYTF
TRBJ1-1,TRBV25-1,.,CASSDSLGLLEAFF
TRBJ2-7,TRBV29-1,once,CSVGSRDRGPYEQYF
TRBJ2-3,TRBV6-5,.,CASSSAGLFTDTQYF
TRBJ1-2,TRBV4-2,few,CASSQAGNYGYTF
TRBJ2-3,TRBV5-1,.,CASSSGTSTDTQYF
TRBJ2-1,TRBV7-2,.,CAQAASSYNEQFF
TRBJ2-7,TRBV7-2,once,CASSPRTSGRARGEQYF
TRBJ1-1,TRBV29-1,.,CSVDQGGGYTEAFF
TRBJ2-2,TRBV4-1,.,CASSQEASSDTGELFF
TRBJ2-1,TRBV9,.,CASSPLDRSIVGQFF
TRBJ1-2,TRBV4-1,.,CASSQKGVYTF
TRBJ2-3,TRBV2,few,CASSEAYGSTDTQYF
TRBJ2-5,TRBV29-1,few,CSVLLTSGSSETQYF
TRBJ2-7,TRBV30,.,CAWSTGNYEQYF
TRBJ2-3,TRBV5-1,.,CASGVTGLDTQYF
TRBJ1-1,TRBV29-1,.,CSVRGQGFTEAFF
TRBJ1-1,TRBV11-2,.,CASSPWGTEAFF
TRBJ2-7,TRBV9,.,CASSTQGLAATYEQYF
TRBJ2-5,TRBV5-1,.,CASSLQGEHETQYF
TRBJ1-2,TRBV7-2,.,CASSLSGYGYTF
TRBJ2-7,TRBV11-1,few,CASSSGLAYEQYF
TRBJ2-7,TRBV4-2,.,CASSQARTGGSYEQYF
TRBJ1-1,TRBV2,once,CASSAGGETEAFF
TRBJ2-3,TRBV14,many,CASSQGWREGDTQYF
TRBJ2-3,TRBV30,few,CAWSVIPNTDTQYF
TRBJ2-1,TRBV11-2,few,CASSLDRGYNEQFF
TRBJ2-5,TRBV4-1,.,CASSLREAGTTYQETQYF
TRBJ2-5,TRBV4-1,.,CASSLRTSEMQETQYF
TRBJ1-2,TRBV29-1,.,CSVEDLGQGTYGYTF
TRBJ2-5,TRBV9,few,CASSLTGRGETQYF
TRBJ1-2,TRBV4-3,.,CASSQDRGSGYTF
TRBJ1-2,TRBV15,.,CATSSRTVGGYTEF
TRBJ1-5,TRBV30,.,CAWSLSGNQPQHF
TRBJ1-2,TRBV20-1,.,CSAKGNYGYTF
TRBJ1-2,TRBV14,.,CASSQGGPKAAGYTF
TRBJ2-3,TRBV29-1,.,CSVDGSSGSPDTQYF
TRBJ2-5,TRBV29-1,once,CSVDPGETQYF
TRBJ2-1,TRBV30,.,CAWSGDRGLDEQFF
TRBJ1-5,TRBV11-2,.,CASSHAGVYQPQHF
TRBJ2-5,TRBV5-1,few,CASSPATGTETQYF
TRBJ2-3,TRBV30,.,CAWSVDRTSGSTDTQYF
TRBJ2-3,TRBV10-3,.,CAITDPNRADTQYF
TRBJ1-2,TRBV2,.,CASSELRGANYGYTF
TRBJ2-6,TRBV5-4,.,CASSMGQVRAGANVLTF
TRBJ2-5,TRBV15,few,CATSREGGPLETQYF
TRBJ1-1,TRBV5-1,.,CASSLMGGDTEAFF
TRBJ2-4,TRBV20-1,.,CSATSNIQYF